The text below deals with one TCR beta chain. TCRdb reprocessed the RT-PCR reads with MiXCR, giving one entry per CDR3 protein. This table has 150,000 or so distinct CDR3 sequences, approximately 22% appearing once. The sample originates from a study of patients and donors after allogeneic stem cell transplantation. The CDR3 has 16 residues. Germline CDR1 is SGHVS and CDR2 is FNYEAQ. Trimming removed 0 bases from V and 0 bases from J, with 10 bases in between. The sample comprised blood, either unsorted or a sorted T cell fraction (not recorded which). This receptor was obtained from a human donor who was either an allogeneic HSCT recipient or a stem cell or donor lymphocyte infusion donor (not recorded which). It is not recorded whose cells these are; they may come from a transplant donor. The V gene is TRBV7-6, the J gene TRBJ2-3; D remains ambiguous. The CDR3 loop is CASSLAGGASTDTQYF. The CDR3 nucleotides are TGTGCCAGCAGCTTAGCGGGCGGTGCTAGCACAGATACGCAGTATTTT.